Presented here are 13 T cell receptor beta chains from one specimen sequenced in a study of cytomegalovirus exposure and HLA in healthy donors. PCR employed 60 Vbeta and 13 Jbeta primers. Only in-frame clones appear in the TCRdb table, and some are missing; sequencing was by immunoSEQ multiplex PCR. The sample yields roughly 200,000 clones, roughly 79% seen once. Input material: PBMCs. The source is a man aged 30 to 45 in good health and CMV-seronegative.

This clone was observed a few times. J is TRBJ2-1 and V is TRBV10-3; D is unclear. Germline CDR1 reads ENHRY; CDR2 reads SYGVKD. The germline V and J ends were trimmed by 8 bases and 0 bases, with 5 bases remaining between them. This CDR3 has 12 amino acids. DNA for the CDR3: TGTGCCATCGAGAGCTCCTACAATGAGCAGTTCTTC. Translation gives CAIESSYNEQFF.

This chain uses TRBV5-1 with TRBJ1-2, with 7 bases matching TRBD1. The length of the CDR3 is 17 residues. V trimming: 1 base; J trimming: 3 bases; junction bases outside the gene matches: 12. Germline CDR1 is SGHRS and CDR2 is YFSETQ. The CDR3 sequence: CASSLSSGGGLHYGYTF. The CDR3 nucleotides are TGCGCCAGCAGCTTGAGTTCAGGGGGTGGGCTTCACTATGGCTACACCTTC.

The V gene is TRBV13, the J gene TRBJ2-5, with 7 bases lining up with TRBD2. Germline-derived CDR1 and CDR2 are PRHDT and FYEKMQ (reference sequence). CDR3 length equals 14 residues. With 5 bases clipped from V and 5 bases from J, the junction kept 8 bases outside the gene matches. The CDR3 spells CASSRLGGPETQYF. CDR3 DNA sequence: TGTGCCAGCAGCCGACTGGGAGGGCCTGAGACCCAGTACTTC.

The chain employs TRBV4-2 and TRBJ2-5, with D possibly matching TRBD1 (5 bases). The CDR3 runs 16 residues. In germline, CDR1 is LGHNA, CDR2 YNFKEQ. The V end lost 1 base, the J end lost 4 bases, and 16 bases lay between the germline ends. The CDR3, as DNA: TGTGCCAGCAGCCAAGGCCAGGGTGAGAGGTCAGAGACCCAGTACTTC. Translated: CASSQGQGERSETQYF.

The chain recombines TRBV7-9 with TRBJ1-1; 8 bases map to TRBD1. Per germline, CDR1 SEHNR and CDR2 FQNEAQ (reference sequence). The CDR3 extends over 15 amino acids. V was clipped by 3 bases and J by 2 bases; unmatched bases: 5. The CDR3 here is CASSLSGGLNTEAFF. The CDR3 DNA reads as TGTGCCAGCAGCTTGTCAGGGGGCTTAAACACTGAAGCTTTCTTT.

This chain connects TRBV5-1 to TRBJ2-7; 10 bases align to TRBD1. V gave up 4 bases and J gave up 5 bases; unmatched junction bases: 6. There are 14 residues in the CDR3. CDR1 and CDR2 (germline): SGHRS, YFSETQ. CDR3 region: CASSPGQGNHEQYF. The CDR3 DNA reads as TGCGCCAGCAGCCCGGGACAGGGGAACCACGAGCAGTACTTC.

V is TRBV29-1 and J is TRBJ2-7; 7 nucleotides agree with TRBD1. J was trimmed by 7 bases and V by 5 bases; bases with no gene match: 11. The CDR3 has 13 amino acids. Per the germline V gene, CDR1 is SQVTM and CDR2 is ANQGSEA. CDR3: CSVFFDRVGEQYF. The DNA of the CDR3 is TGCAGCGTTTTCTTTGACAGGGTAGGAGAGCAGTACTTC.

This clone was counted once. V usage is TRBV5-4 and J usage is TRBJ1-4; 7 bases match TRBD1. This CDR3 has 16 amino acids. Germline assignment: CDR1 SGHNT and CDR2 YYREEE (reference sequence). V shed 0 bases, J shed 7 bases, and the junction held 9 bases outside the gene matches. The CDR3 DNA reads as TGTGCCAGCAGCTTGGCCCCGACAGGGAGGCTTGAAAAACTGTTTTTT. It encodes CASSLAPTGRLEKLFF.

The J gene is TRBJ1-1, the V gene TRBV28; TRBD1 might be the D (5 bases). In germline, CDR1 is MDHEN, CDR2 SYDVKM. The CDR3 loop spans 15 amino acids. Trimming stripped 5 bases from V and 0 bases from J, with 13 bases between. The CDR3 sequence: CASSGQGLVNTEAFF. The CDR3 DNA is TGTGCCAGCAGTGGGCAGGGTCTAGTGAACACTGAAGCTTTCTTT. Supplemented by reference TRBV28 and TRBJ1-1, the full variable domain reads DVKVTQSSRYLVKRTGEKVFLECVQDMDHENMFWYRQDPGLGLRLIYFSYDVKMKEKGDIPEGYSVSREKKERFSLILESASTNQTSMYLCASSGQGLVNTEAFFGQGTRLTVV.

The gene calls are TRBV28 and TRBJ1-2; TRBD1 matches at 9 bases. The ends lost 4 bases at V and 5 bases at J; junction bases unmatched: 8. The CDR3 is made up of 15 amino acids. Germline V gene sequence: CDR1 MDHEN, CDR2 SYDVKM. CDR3 loop: CASSSWTGDRYGYTF. The CDR3 DNA is TGTGCCAGCAGTTCCTGGACAGGGGATCGGTATGGCTACACCTTC.

V is TRBV29-1 and J is TRBJ2-1; 15 bases match TRBD2. The CDR3 runs 21 residues. The trim removed 7 bases at V and 2 bases at J, leaving 21 bases unmatched. Germline V lookup: CDR1 SQVTM, CDR2 ANQGSEA. Written as DNA, the CDR3 is TGCAGCGGGACCGGGACTAGCGGGAGGCCGCTCGGGGCGCGCCCCTACAATGAGCAGTTCTTC. It translates to CSGTGTSGRPLGARPYNEQFF.

The V and J genes are TRBV5-1 and TRBJ2-4, with D possibly TRBD1 on 6 matching bases. Looked up from germline, CDR1 is SGHRS and CDR2 is YFSETQ. The ends were cut back, 0 bases at V and 0 bases at J, with 7 bases in the middle. The CDR3 extends over 15 amino acids. CDR3 in amino acids: CASSLGDTAKNIQYF. The CDR3 DNA reads TGCGCCAGCAGCTTGGGGGACACAGCCAAAAACATTCAGTACTTC.

The chain couples TRBV20-1 to TRBJ1-2; no reliable D call. The CDR3 extends over 11 amino acids. Germline V gives CDR1 DFQATT, CDR2 SNEGSKA (reference sequence). The germline V and J ends were trimmed by 8 bases and 8 bases, with 15 bases remaining between them. As DNA, the CDR3 is TGCAGTCCCGGCCGGGCGGGGGGCTACACCTTC. Translated, it gives CSPGRAGGYTF.